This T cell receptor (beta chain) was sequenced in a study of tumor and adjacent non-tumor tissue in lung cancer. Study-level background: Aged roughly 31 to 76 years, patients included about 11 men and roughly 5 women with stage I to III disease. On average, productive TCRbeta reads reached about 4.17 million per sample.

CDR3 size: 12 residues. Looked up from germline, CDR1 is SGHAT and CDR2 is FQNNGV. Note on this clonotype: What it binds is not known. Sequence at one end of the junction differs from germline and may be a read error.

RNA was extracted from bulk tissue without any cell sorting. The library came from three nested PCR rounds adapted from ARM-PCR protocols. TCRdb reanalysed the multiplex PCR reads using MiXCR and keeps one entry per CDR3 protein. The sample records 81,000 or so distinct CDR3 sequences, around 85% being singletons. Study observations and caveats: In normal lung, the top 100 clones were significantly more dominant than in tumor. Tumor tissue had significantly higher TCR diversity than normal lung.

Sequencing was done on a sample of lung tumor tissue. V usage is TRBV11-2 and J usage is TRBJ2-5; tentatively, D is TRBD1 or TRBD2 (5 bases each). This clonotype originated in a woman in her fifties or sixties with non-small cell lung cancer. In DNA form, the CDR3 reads TGTGCCAGCAGCCATATAGGGGAGACCCAGTACTTT. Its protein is CASSHIGETQYF.